This T cell receptor (beta chain) was recorded in a study of cytomegalovirus exposure and HLA in healthy donors (dated by TCRdb to 2017 to 2019). About the study as a whole: An earlier analysis of several hundred of the donors reported more than 250 Gb of sequence data and 117 million unique TCR beta sequences from 190 million or so T cells. About 300 gigabases of sequencing data and roughly 90 million unique TCR sequences were included in an early release covering 550 to 650 HLA-typed donors. Among the 398 genotyped donors, under 90% belonged to the genetic ancestry cluster associated with self-reported Caucasian donors. The study was designed to test whether signatures of past pathogen exposure could be identified by cataloging public T cell receptors. The study used immunosequencing to profile the T cell repertoires of under 700 subjects and linked those repertoires to cytomegalovirus serostatus. Besides the first cohort of around 670 subjects, a separate validation cohort made up of over a hundred different subjects was used. To predict cytomegalovirus infection status, the study combined high-throughput TCR immunosequencing, statistical association of individual TCRs with disease status, and machine learning. To study patterns of TCR occurrence, a later analysis re-analyzed previously published TCR beta repertoires from 700 or so donors and added high-resolution HLA genotyping. In the later analysis, no new phenotypic data were used to find candidate immune exposures; instead, reliance was placed on TCR beta sequences and their occurrence across donors. To decide whether each TCR beta V gene segment behaved as functional or pseudogenic, an earlier analysis of some 600 of the donors relied on high-throughput TCR beta sequencing. Alongside the repertoire data, information on donor age, sex, ethnicity and CMV serostatus was compiled. Genome-wide SNP genotypes for about three fifths of the roughly 670 donors were used in a later genetic analysis, which treated that subset as a discovery cohort. All discovery cohort repertoires had been generated on a single sequencing platform. Class I and class II HLA loci were covered by the typing at four-digit resolution. Typing coverage varied by locus: about 620-640 donors for A, B, C, DRB1 and DQB1; about 520 for DQA1; more than 600 for DPA1; approximately 490 for DPB1. Because of strong linkage in the cohort, roughly five DR-DQ haplotypes were treated as single units for association and clustering. Among over 350 genotyped donors of the cohort, an average of approximately 240,000 unique TCR beta nucleotide sequences were sequenced per donor, around 20% of them non-productive. General findings and caveats noted by the study authors: Compared with equally common non-associated chains, HLA-associated TCR beta chains in a later analysis were more clonally expanded and had lower generation probabilities. It was suggested by the authors that the approach could potentially be generalized to other disease states and immunological phenotypes. A later genetic analysis reported fewer N-insertions in productive TCRs among donors in an Asian-associated ancestry cluster than the 666-donor mean. A further reported finding was that TCR beta sequences accurately predicted the HLA-A and HLA-B alleles for most subjects in the first cohort. Seventeen rarely observed V segments, including chromosome 9 orphons, were excluded from the earlier analysis of approximately 600 of the donors because counts were too low. The study gave a list of 150 to 200 TCR beta chains associated with cytomegalovirus. Across donors, most TCR sequences were observed very rarely, whereas some public TCRs were present in many individuals. Specific HLA alleles were associated with 15,000 to 20,000 TCR beta sequences at a false discovery rate of 0.05 in a later analysis. The classifier was reported to diagnose cytomegalovirus status with high specificity and sensitivity in both the original cohort and the validation cohort. When HLA alleles, especially DR and DQ, strongly co-occurred, TCR associations were difficult to assign to individual alleles. An association between a missense DCLRE1C variant and V-gene and J-gene trimming of TCR beta chains was found in a later genetic analysis and replicated in an independent cohort. Linkage disequilibrium might explain the correlated functional status among segregating V segments, but an unknown experimental factor could not be ruled out. HLA typing was unavailable for some donors at each locus, so association tests used only the typed subset. The sequencing pipeline was judged likely to have produced a cluster of highly shared sequence variants as a technical artifact. Most CMV-associated TCR beta chains appeared to be HLA-restricted in a later analysis, and the HLA associations seemed to be driven largely by CMV exposure. Some IMGT-functional V segments, including TRBV6-2 and TRBV6-3, could not be told apart with the 87-base-pair reads, so those segments were excluded. For the cohort, immune exposure information was limited to CMV serostatus. In an earlier analysis of 587 of the donors, most TCR beta V segments appeared in productive rearrangements about 87% or about 30% of the time, broadly matching IMGT annotations. In vitro tests confirmed that a few of the cytomegalovirus-associated TCR beta chains recognize cytomegalovirus antigens. A later analysis reported that several top co-occurrence clusters appeared linked to parvovirus B19, influenza, CMV and Epstein-Barr virus. According to a later analysis, TCR association rates differed among HLA loci, with DRB1 alleles showing the most associated TCRs and HLA-C alleles showing the fewest. Presence/absence analyses assumed roughly uniform sequencing depth across donors, an assumption that may not hold. Only TCR beta chains were sequenced in this cohort, and the absence of alpha or paired-chain data limited detectable features.

The library relied on the immunoSEQ multiplex PCR assay. A mixture of 60 forward primers for TCR Vbeta segments and 13 reverse primers for TCR Jbeta segments was used in the multiplex PCR. The CDR3 region of rearranged TCR beta genes was amplified from genomic DNA by a multiplex PCR assay. Amplified TCR beta libraries were sequenced as 87-base-pair reads on the Illumina HiSeq System. Per the original workflow: Across the 500 to 700 repertoires, a later analysis counted around 80 million unique TCR beta chains, 8.5 million to 12 million of which were shared by at least two donors. To remove PCR and sequencing errors, raw reads were error-corrected and collapsed into unique sequences using a nearest-neighbor algorithm that merged closely related sequences. CDR3 sequences were aligned to IMGT reference sequences to assign V, D and J gene segments. Each retained sequence needed at least a six-nucleotide match to both a V gene segment and a J gene segment. Rearrangements were classified as productive when the CDR3 lacked stop codons and remained in frame with V and J, and all other rearrangements were classified as non-productive. CDR3 was defined by IMGT convention, running from the second conserved V-encoded cysteine to the conserved J-encoded phenylalanine. The earlier analysis of some 580 of the donors excluded any sequence lacking an unambiguous match to a single V gene segment. An earlier analysis of a few hundred of the donors called V segments functional above 56.7% productive rearrangements and segregating when the between-donor standard deviation exceeded 5%. A statistical classification framework was built for diagnosing cytomegalovirus status from the catalog of TCR beta chain sequences. A later analysis assigned V and J genes by comparing TCR nucleotide sequences with IMGT/GENE-DB human TR gene sequences. A later analysis assigned CDR3 sequences and most-parsimonious VDJ recombination scenarios with the TCRdist pipeline. A later analysis defined each TCR beta chain by its CDR3 amino acid sequence plus V-gene family, and excluded reads lacking a unique V-gene family. A later analysis removed roughly 590 highly shared, low-generation-probability nucleotide sequences to deal with suspected cross-contamination and a sequencing artifact. A later analysis calculated a clonal expansion index for each public chain from normalized within-repertoire ranks of inferred template counts. Generation probabilities in a later analysis came from a VDJ recombination model fitted to out-of-frame rearrangements, and those results were checked against IGoR. Hypergeometric tests were used in a later analysis to score TCR-TCR, TCR-HLA and TCR-CMV co-occurrence, with a repertoire-size bias correction applied to the TCR pairs. False discovery rates were estimated in a later analysis by permuting HLA or CMV assignments 20 times. A later analysis grouped co-occurring TCRs with DBSCAN, adding TCRdist sequence similarity when clustering within HLA-allele-positive subsets. For co-occurrence clustering, repertoires with fewer than 30,000 or more than 120,000 public chains were excluded, along with several repertoires with anomalous nucleotide sharing. TCRdb took this table from immuneACCESS and kept in-frame rearrangements with V and J called. Such tables lack part of the clones; where checked against another copy, unresolved V genes explain under half of the gap, and the rest is unexplained. The V and J calls and clone size are taken from that table; D and trimming were inferred from the DNA. The sample yields about 94,000 clones; roughly four fifths were counted once. The ten most abundant clones make up about a tenth of the sample.

In total, approximately 690 healthy bone marrow donors made up the cohort. At the time of sampling, all cohort members were nominally healthy, though unrecorded immune exposures were likely present. Of the approximately 700 cohort members, around 310 had a positive CMV serostatus and about 350 had a negative one, while no CMV serostatus was recorded for the donor. Each donor provided a peripheral blood sample, and peripheral blood mononuclear cells were used for TCR beta sequencing. The Qiagen DNeasy Blood Extraction Kit was used to extract genomic DNA from the blood cell samples. With regard to this clone: What antigen it recognizes has not been identified. Nothing much larger sits one base from this clone, and base qualities are not available.

Counted from cysteine to phenylalanine, this CDR3 has 16 amino acids. The entry retains the CDR3 DNA only, 48 bases that are in frame from base 1. In the germline V gene, CDR1 corresponds to SGHTA and CDR2 to FQGTGA. Here V drops 4 bases and J drops 8 bases, and the junction holds 7 bases not matched to any gene. The sequenced material came from PBMCs. The clonotype was recovered from a human donor in good health. The sequence is built from TRBV7-3 and TRBJ2-1; 14 nucleotides in the junction match TRBD2. The bases are TGTGCCAGCAGCTCCGGGACTAGCGGGAGAATGGATGAGCAGTTCTTC. Translated, it reads CASSSGTSGRMDEQFF.